The T cell receptor (beta chain) under discussion was sequenced for a study of T cells after posttransplantation cyclophosphamide. Treatment was busulfan-fludarabine conditioning, a marrow graft, and cyclophosphamide on days +3 and +4. Data came from immunoSEQ multiplex PCR; TCRdb stores just in-frame clones and leaves some out. This sample has under 10,000 clones, with approximately 80% found just once. Study results and limitations: TRB overlap between skin or GI tissue T cells and blood was limited.

Regarding this clone: Its antigen is not known.

This CDR3 contains 15 residues. CDR1 is LNHDA, CDR2 SQIVND, per germline (reference sequence). Trimming pared 2 bases from V and 3 bases from J, leaving 12 bases between. The sequence was obtained from a female patient in her thirties or forties who received an allogeneic stem cell transplant from a related donor, was CMV-positive, and had no GVHD. Some T cells may be the graft donor's. This specimen was PBMCs, taken around 2,000 days after a stem cell transplant with posttransplant cyclophosphamide. The J gene is TRBJ2-3, the V gene TRBV19; possible D gene TRBD2, 6 bases. The CDR3 protein is CASSITGGTTDTQYF. The CDR3 bases are TGTGCCAGTAGTATAACGGGCGGGACTACAGATACGCAGTATTTT.